This T cell receptor beta chain was recorded in a study of shared clonotypes between healthy human individuals (TCRdb year 2020). Background for the entire study: The cohort included a few men and a couple of women between 18 and 49 years of age. For each donor, CD4 naive and CD4 memory were each given three plates, CD8 naive was given two plates, and CD8 memory was given one plate. Blood TCR repertoires of several healthy adults were deeply sequenced to estimate repertoire size and the extent of clonotype sharing between individuals. To increase sequencing depth and limit assay-specific biases, different laboratories used diverse techniques to prepare libraries and sequence TCR repertoires. Each donor's leukapheresis produced roughly between about 0.8 and 8.9 billion PBMCs. General findings and caveats noted by the study authors: Even with the large sequencing depth, rarefaction of the sorted-subset datasets indicated that sequencing was incomplete. Across a handful of donors, 5% to 6% of naive CD4, approximately 3.6% of naive CD8, 2% to 2.5% of memory CD4, and around 0.4% of memory CD8 clonotypes were shared. Pairwise subsampling indicated that sequencing depth was expected to affect the degree of clonotype sharing among donors. Larger estimated clonotype richness was generally found for naive subsets than for memory subsets. The small number of donors limited the genetic and exposure-history diversity represented. Compared with non-shared clonotypes, the clonotypes found in all four sorted-subset donors had higher generation probabilities. Sampling was limited to blood, and TCR repertoires in tissue likely differ from TCR repertoires in blood.

Using the deep immunoSEQ assay, multiplex PCR amplified TCR CDR3 regions from genomic DNA. For each cell subset, the extracted genomic DNA was distributed evenly across all wells of several immunoSEQ 96-well plates, and each plate served as one replicate. For sorted subsets, around 200 ng genomic DNA, equal to tens of thousands of T cell genomes, was loaded into each replicate PCR. Purified libraries were measured with a Qubit 3.0 fluorometer, size-checked on a Bioanalyzer 2100, and measured again with the KAPA Library Quantification kit. Each immunoSEQ 96-well plate was sequenced on its own single-read 150-cycle Illumina NextSeq 550 flow cell. Under the source paper's analysis protocol: Because only junctional sequences without quality scores were contained in the immunoSEQ output, filtering matching that applied to full-length reads could not be performed. To assign V/J genes and CDR3, sequences were annotated using PyIR, a Python wrapper for IgBLAST v1.9, with IMGT germline references. Reads were removed for weak V/J assignments (E-value above 1e-6), missing CDR3, stop codons, out-of-frame junctions, or ambiguous translated residues. A V3J clonotype was defined by an identical inferred V gene, J gene, and CDR3 amino acid sequence. To compute the percentage overlap between repertoires, the number of shared unique clonotypes was divided by the size of the smaller repertoire. RTK rarefaction, the Chao1 estimator, and Recon v2.1 estimates of unobserved clonotypes were used to assess repertoire richness. For all TCRbeta clonotypes obtained by the gDNA method from four donors, generation probabilities were computed with OLGA. TCRdb's version of the immuneACCESS table is confined to in-frame rearrangements and falls short of the full clone set. An unresolved V gene accounts for under half of the shortfall where checked; the remainder is of unknown origin. That table is the source of V, J and clone size, and D and trimming were worked out from the DNA. The sample table lists some 2,000,000 clones, under 97% of them with a count of one. Roughly 0.13% of the sample goes to the ten largest clones.

CDR1 SGHAT and CDR2 FQNNGV were looked up in the germline V gene. The CDR3 goes from the cysteine to the phenylalanine over 15 residues. CDR3 DNA only is kept here, 45 bases in frame from base 1. V is cut back by 0 bases and J by 5 bases, with 3 bases in the junction unmatched. About this clone itself: What this receptor recognizes is not known. Base quality data are lacking; no much larger clone is found one base away.

Healthy HIV-negative adults with no recently reported acute infections or vaccinations were included as donors. All donors were Caucasian adults living in Nashville, Tennessee, USA. CD4+ T cells were enriched by magnetic negative selection, after which naive cells were positively selected on CD45RA and the negative fraction was taken as the memory subset. Blood was obtained by leukapheresis, after which PBMCs were separated by Ficoll-Histopaque density gradient centrifugation and cryopreserved in liquid nitrogen vapor phase. Analytical flow cytometry was used to check the purity and quantity of every magnetically sorted T cell population. Genomic DNA was isolated from each sorted fraction and quantified by UV absorbance on a Nanodrop 2000c.

Recombination linked TRBV11-2 to TRBJ1-4; TRBD1 fits 7 bases in the junction. Sequencing was carried out using naive CD4+ T cells sorted from blood. Reading the label with the study, this specimen's cell subset or site is: CD45RA+ positively selected. This TCR came from a man aged 18 to 30 in good health. For the CDR3, the sequence is CASSLEGQLNEKLFF. The DNA sequence is TGTGCCAGCAGCTTAGAGGGACAGCTGAATGAAAAACTGTTTTTT.